This T cell receptor beta chain was identified in a study of T-cell memory formation after mild COVID-19. This clonotype was detected a few times. This CDR3 region has 17 residues. The V gene lost 0 bases and the J gene lost 0 bases, with 10 bases spanning the gap. Germline CDR1 reads SGHRS; CDR2 reads YFSETQ. TCRdb reprocessed the 5' RACE reads via MiXCR and lists one record per CDR3 protein. Here the sample spans about 350,000 distinct CDR3 sequences, approximately 14% being singletons. The chain joins TRBV5-1 to TRBJ2-6; a weak D match, TRBD1 (6 bases). The receptor's source is a man younger than 35 who had mild COVID-19 (a few samples of this study predate the infection). Cell type and time point are not known. The sequenced sample was PBMCs or a T cell subset sorted from them (not recorded which). Here the CDR3 DNA reads TGCGCCAGCAGCTTGGGGACAGCGCTCTCTGGGGCCAACGTCCTGACTTTC. It yields the protein CASSLGTALSGANVLTF.